The text below deals with one T cell receptor (beta chain). Profiled with immunoSEQ multiplex PCR; TCRdb holds only in-frame clones, not every one. The sample carries over 400,000 clones, roughly 95% recorded once. The data are from a study of shared clonotypes between healthy human individuals. The CDR3 extends over 15 amino acids. V shed 3 bases and J shed 6 bases, with 15 bases lying between them. The V gene's germline CDR1 is MNHEY and CDR2 SVGAGI. Healthy adults negative for HIV, lacking recent acute infections or vaccinations, served as donors. The sequenced sample consisted of naive CD4+ T cells sorted from blood. Indicated subset: CD45RA+ positively selected. This chain uses TRBV6-5 with TRBJ2-1; tentative D call: TRBD1 (5 bases). The TCR originated in a woman in her thirties in good health. CDR3 region: CASSYSGNLGNEQFF. Written as DNA, the CDR3 is TGTGCCAGCAGTTATTCAGGGAACCTTGGCAATGAGCAGTTCTTC.